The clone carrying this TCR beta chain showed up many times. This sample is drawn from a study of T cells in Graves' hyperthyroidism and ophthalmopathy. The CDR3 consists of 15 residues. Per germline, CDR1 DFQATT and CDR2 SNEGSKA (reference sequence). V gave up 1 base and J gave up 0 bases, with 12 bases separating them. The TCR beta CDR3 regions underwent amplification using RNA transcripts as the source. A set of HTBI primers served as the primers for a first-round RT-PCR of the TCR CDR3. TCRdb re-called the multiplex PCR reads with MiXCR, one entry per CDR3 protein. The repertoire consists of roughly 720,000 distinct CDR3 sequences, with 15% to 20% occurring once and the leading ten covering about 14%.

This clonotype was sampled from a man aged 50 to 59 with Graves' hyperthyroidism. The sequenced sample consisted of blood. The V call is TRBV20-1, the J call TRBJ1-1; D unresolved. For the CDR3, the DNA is TGCAGTGCTAGAGTTCCCGGGGTAATGAACACTGAAGCTTTCTTT. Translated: CSARVPGVMNTEAFF.